The clone carrying this T cell receptor beta chain was seen a handful of times. Its cognate antigen is unknown. The record originates from a study of T-cell reconstitution after alpha-beta-depleted transplantation in children. Study outcomes and limitations: Some patients' high day-60 TCRbeta diversity was attributed to recipient cells surviving conditioning. Alpha-beta T cells about two months after transplant reportedly derived from several hundred expanded graft clones. At the one-year point after transplant, T-cell counts and TCRbeta diversity were found to come mostly from T cells that had been newly produced.

Unique molecular identifiers featured in how the TCRbeta library was prepared. Each CDR3 protein is one row after TCRdb ran MiXCR on the PCR reads. There are around 120,000 distinct CDR3 sequences in the sample; about 21% occur only once, and over 9.5% lies in the top ten. The CDR3 totals 14 residues. From germline, CDR1 is SQVTM and CDR2 ANQGSEA. The V end lost 7 bases, the J end lost 4 bases, and 19 bases lay between the germline ends. The receptor was isolated from a male patient aged 2 to 9 who had a stem cell transplant for chronic granulomatous disease, so the T cells may come from the graft donor. The V call is TRBV29-1, the J call TRBJ1-2; maybe TRBD1 (5 bases). This sample comprised PBMCs, mostly from graft donor cells, obtained 180 days after TCRalphabeta/CD19-depleted stem cell transplant. The CDR3 is CSAPDQGGGYGYTF. DNA of the CDR3: TGCAGCGCCCCGGATCAGGGTGGGGGCTATGGCTACACCTTC.